Listed below are T cell receptor beta chains from one sample, sequenced in a study of T cells in Graves' hyperthyroidism and ophthalmopathy. TCRdb re-derived calls from the multiplex PCR reads in MiXCR, one entry per CDR3 protein. Of a few hundred thousand distinct CDR3 sequences listed, about 20% are singletons. Sequencing was done on a sample of blood. Source of these receptors: a woman aged 18-29 years with Graves' hyperthyroidism. Both conserved end residues are part of each CDR3. D genes are given only for firm matches. Clone size is given for some rows only: seen once, a few or many times, or a class if the clone is expanded.

v_gene: TRBV5-6; j_gene: TRBJ2-2; abundance: many; d_gene: NA; CDR3nt: TGTGCCAGCAGCTTGATCACCGGGGAGCTGTTTTTT; CDR3aa: CASSLITGELFF
v_gene: TRBV12-3/TRBV12-4; j_gene: TRBJ1-2; abundance: many; d_gene: NA; CDR3nt: TGTGCCAGCAGTTTACGGACAAACAACTATGGCTACACCTTC; CDR3aa: CASSLRTNNYGYTF
v_gene: TRBV30; j_gene: TRBJ2-2; abundance: many; d_gene: NA; CDR3nt: TGTGCCTGGAGTGTACTCAGGCTAGAGAACACCGGGGAGCTGTTTTTT; CDR3aa: CAWSVLRLENTGELFF
v_gene: TRBV20-1; j_gene: TRBJ1-1; abundance: many; d_gene: NA; CDR3nt: TGCAGTGCCCCGGACACTGAAGCTTTCTTT; CDR3aa: CSAPDTEAFF
v_gene: TRBV6-1; j_gene: TRBJ2-7; abundance: NA; d_gene: NA; CDR3nt: TGTGCCAGCAGTGAAGAGGGGACGGCGCCCTACGGGCAGTACTTC; CDR3aa: CASSEEGTAPYGQYF
v_gene: TRBV12-3/TRBV12-4; j_gene: TRBJ1-2; abundance: few; d_gene: TRBD1; CDR3nt: TGTGCCAGCAGTTCGACAGGGTTGGGTGGCTACACCTTC; CDR3aa: CASSSTGLGGYTF
v_gene: TRBV6-1; j_gene: TRBJ1-6; abundance: few; d_gene: NA; CDR3nt: TGTGCCAGCAGTGACCTTTGGACGAGAAATTCACCCCTCCACTTT; CDR3aa: CASSDLWTRNSPLHF
v_gene: TRBV12-3/TRBV12-4; j_gene: TRBJ1-2; abundance: NA; d_gene: NA; CDR3nt: TGTGCCAGCAGTTTAAGATCCCGGCAGGGGCTTAATGGTTACACCTTC; CDR3aa: CASSLRSRQGLNGYTF
v_gene: TRBV24-1; j_gene: TRBJ2-5; abundance: many; d_gene: NA; CDR3nt: TGTGCCACCAGTGATAGAGCGACGGTGCGGGAGACCCAGTACTTC; CDR3aa: CATSDRATVRETQYF
v_gene: TRBV12-3/TRBV12-4; j_gene: TRBJ1-5; abundance: many; d_gene: NA; CDR3nt: TGTGCCAGCAGTTTCCGGGGGCTCGGGATTTGGGACCCGAATCAGCCCCAGCATTTT; CDR3aa: CASSFRGLGIWDPNQPQHF
v_gene: TRBV18; j_gene: TRBJ1-2; abundance: few; d_gene: NA; CDR3nt: TGTGCCAGCTCACCGGGAGGGGCAGCTAACTATGGCTACACCTTC; CDR3aa: CASSPGGAANYGYTF
v_gene: TRBV20-1; j_gene: TRBJ1-1; abundance: many; d_gene: NA; CDR3nt: TGCAGTGCTACCGTCCTCCCGGGACACCTTACTGAAGCTTTCTTT; CDR3aa: CSATVLPGHLTEAFF
v_gene: TRBV12-3/TRBV12-4; j_gene: TRBJ1-2; abundance: NA; d_gene: TRBD1; CDR3nt: TGTGCCAGCAGTTTATCCGGCAGGGGGAACTATGGCTACACCTTC; CDR3aa: CASSLSGRGNYGYTF
v_gene: TRBV6-1; j_gene: TRBJ2-2; abundance: NA; d_gene: NA; CDR3nt: TGTGCCAGCAGTGAAGGGGGAGACTCGAACACCGGGGAGCTGTTTTTT; CDR3aa: CASSEGGDSNTGELFF
v_gene: TRBV6-5; j_gene: TRBJ2-5; abundance: many; d_gene: NA; CDR3nt: TGTGCCAGCGGCAGGGTACAAGAGACCCAGTACTTC; CDR3aa: CASGRVQETQYF
v_gene: TRBV24-1; j_gene: TRBJ2-5; abundance: many; d_gene: NA; CDR3nt: TGTGCCACCAGTGATCCGCAGGAGACCCAGTACTTC; CDR3aa: CATSDPQETQYF
v_gene: TRBV9; j_gene: TRBJ1-1; abundance: many; d_gene: NA; CDR3nt: TGTGCCAGCAGCGTAGAGGGGCGTCCCCGACCCTCAGCTCAAGACACTGAAGCTTTCTTT; CDR3aa: CASSVEGRPRPSAQDTEAFF
v_gene: TRBV7-2; j_gene: TRBJ1-3; abundance: NA; d_gene: NA; CDR3nt: TGTGCCAGCAGCTTAGTGGAGGGGCCTGGAAACACCATATATTTT; CDR3aa: CASSLVEGPGNTIYF
v_gene: TRBV19; j_gene: TRBJ2-6; abundance: many; d_gene: TRBD1; CDR3nt: TGTGCCAGTGGGGGAGTTAGGGGACAGGGGCGCTCTGGGGCCAACGTCCTGACTTTC; CDR3aa: CASGGVRGQGRSGANVLTF
v_gene: TRBV6-5; j_gene: TRBJ1-2; abundance: many; d_gene: TRBD1; CDR3nt: TGTGCCAGCAGTCGGACAGGAGACTATGGCTACACCTTC; CDR3aa: CASSRTGDYGYTF
v_gene: TRBV12-3/TRBV12-4; j_gene: TRBJ1-1; abundance: many; d_gene: TRBD1; CDR3nt: TGTGCCAGCAGTTGGGACAGAGAAGCTTTCTTT; CDR3aa: CASSWDREAFF
v_gene: TRBV7-9; j_gene: TRBJ2-7; abundance: NA; d_gene: TRBD1; CDR3nt: TGTGCCAGCAGCTTAGACAGGGGCTCTTACGAGCAGGACTTC; CDR3aa: CASSLDRGSYEQDF
v_gene: TRBV5-1; j_gene: TRBJ1-1; abundance: many; d_gene: NA; CDR3nt: TGCGCCAGCAGCTCAACCGGGATTATGAACACTGAAGCTTTCTTT; CDR3aa: CASSSTGIMNTEAFF
v_gene: TRBV15; j_gene: TRBJ1-5; abundance: many; d_gene: NA; CDR3nt: TGTGCCACCAGCAGAGAGCCCAGGGTAGATCAGCCCCAGCATTTT; CDR3aa: CATSREPRVDQPQHF
v_gene: TRBV12-3/TRBV12-4; j_gene: TRBJ1-2; abundance: few; d_gene: TRBD1; CDR3nt: TGTGCCAGCAGTGGGGACAGGGGGCGAGGAAGCTACACCTTC; CDR3aa: CASSGDRGRGSYTF
v_gene: TRBV4-2; j_gene: TRBJ1-5; abundance: many; d_gene: NA; CDR3nt: TGTGCCAGCAGCCAAGGGGGCGATCAGCCCCAGCATTTT; CDR3aa: CASSQGGDQPQHF
v_gene: TRBV6-1; j_gene: TRBJ1-5; abundance: many; d_gene: NA; CDR3nt: TGTGCCAGCAGGGGGAGGCAGGGTCCTCAGCCCCAGCATTTT; CDR3aa: CASRGRQGPQPQHF
v_gene: TRBV4-1; j_gene: TRBJ1-2; abundance: many; d_gene: NA; CDR3nt: TGCGCCAGCAGCCAAGTCGCAGACAATTATGGCTACACCTTC; CDR3aa: CASSQVADNYGYTF
v_gene: TRBV20-1; j_gene: TRBJ2-5; abundance: NA; d_gene: TRBD2; CDR3nt: TGCAGTGCTAGGGAACTAGCGGGCGGACAAGAGACCCAGTACTTC; CDR3aa: CSARELAGGQETQYF
v_gene: TRBV18; j_gene: TRBJ2-7; abundance: few; d_gene: NA; CDR3nt: TGTGCCAGCTCACCACAACGGACTGAGCAGTACTTC; CDR3aa: CASSPQRTEQYF
v_gene: TRBV20-1; j_gene: TRBJ1-2; abundance: many; d_gene: NA; CDR3nt: TGCAGTGCTGTTAACAGCTATGGCTACACCTTC; CDR3aa: CSAVNSYGYTF
v_gene: TRBV11-2; j_gene: TRBJ2-5; abundance: few; d_gene: NA; CDR3nt: TGTGCCAGCAGCTCCACATTCGAAGGGACCCAGTACTTC; CDR3aa: CASSSTFEGTQYF
v_gene: TRBV6-1; j_gene: TRBJ1-5; abundance: many; d_gene: TRBD1; CDR3nt: TGTGCCAGCAGGCCGGGACAGGGGGCTTTAAATCAGCCCCAGCATTTT; CDR3aa: CASRPGQGALNQPQHF
v_gene: TRBV11-2; j_gene: TRBJ2-5; abundance: many; d_gene: TRBD2; CDR3nt: TGTGCCAGCAGCCCCACCCGGCTAGCGGGGTGGGAGACCCAGTACTTC; CDR3aa: CASSPTRLAGWETQYF